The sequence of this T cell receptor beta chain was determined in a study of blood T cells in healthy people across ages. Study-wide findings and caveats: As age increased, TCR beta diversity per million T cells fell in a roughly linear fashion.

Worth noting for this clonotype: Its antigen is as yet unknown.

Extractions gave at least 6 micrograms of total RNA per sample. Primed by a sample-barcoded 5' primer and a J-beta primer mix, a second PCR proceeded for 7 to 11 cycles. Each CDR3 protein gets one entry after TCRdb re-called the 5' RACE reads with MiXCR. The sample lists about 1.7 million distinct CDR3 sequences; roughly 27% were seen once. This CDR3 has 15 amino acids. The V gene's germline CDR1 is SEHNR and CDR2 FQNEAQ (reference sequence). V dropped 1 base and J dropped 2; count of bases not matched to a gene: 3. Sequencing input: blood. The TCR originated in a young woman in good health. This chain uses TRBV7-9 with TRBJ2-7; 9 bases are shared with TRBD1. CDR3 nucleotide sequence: TGTGCCAGCAGCTTAGATAACAGGGGGCCCTACGAGCAGTACTTC. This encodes CASSLDNRGPYEQYF.